Listed here are 4 T cell receptor beta chains from one sample, sequenced in a study of CD8+CD57+ T cells in acquired aplastic anemia. Those patients picked for sequencing had displayed CD8+CD57+ cell expansion on flow cytometry. The study profiled TCR beta VDJ and CDR3 using genomic DNA as template. Via MiXCR, TCRdb re-called the reads, giving one row per CDR3 protein. The sample gives about 290,000 distinct CDR3 sequences, 45% to 65% of which show up once; 1.3% is in the top ten. The sequenced sample was sorted CD4+, CD8+, or CD8+CD57+ T cells (not recorded which) from PBMCs. Receptor source: a human donor with aplastic anemia.

The CDR3 sequence is CASSYPAGRLETQYF. The DNA of the CDR3 is TGTGCCAGCAGTTACCCAGCGGGGCGCCTAGAGACCCAGTACTTC. This rearrangement joins TRBV6-6 to TRBJ2-5; 7 bases line up with TRBD2. CDR1 MNHNY and CDR2 SVGAGI come from the germline V gene (reference sequence). V shed 2 bases, J shed 4 bases, and the junction held 7 bases outside the gene matches. The CDR3 totals 15 residues.

This chain joins TRBV7-9 and TRBJ1-1, with 8 bases that match TRBD1. Germline lookup yields CDR1 SEHNR and CDR2 FQNEAQ (reference sequence). V was clipped by 7 bases and J by 1 base; unmatched bases: 5. The CDR3 has 14 residues. The CDR3 reads CASTRTGQNTEAFF. The CDR3, as DNA: TGTGCCAGCACTAGGACAGGGCAGAACACTGAAGCTTTCTTT.

This chain uses TRBV6-4 with TRBJ2-7; D remains unclear. This CDR3 has 13 residues. The V end lost 8 bases, the J end lost 7 bases, and 18 bases lay between the germline ends. Germline CDR1 reads MRHNA; CDR2 reads SNTAGT. Here the CDR3 reads CASRPPRVGEQYF. CDR3 nucleotides: TGTGCCAGCCGCCCCCCCCGGGTCGGGGAGCAGTACTTC.

Of note for this clonotype: Germline and junction disagree at one end, which may indicate a read error. The chain carries TRBV5-1 and TRBJ1-3, with 8 positions matching TRBD1. Germline loops: CDR1 SGHRS, CDR2 YFSETQ. The CDR3 extends over 15 amino acids. The DNA for the CDR3 is TGCGCCAGCAACTTGGGGACAGGCTCTGGAGACACCATATATTTT. Encoded protein: CASNLGTGSGDTIYF. Based on the CDR3 plus reference TRBV5-1 and TRBJ1-3, the full variable domain is KAGVTQTPRYLIKTRGQQVTLSCSPISGHRSVSWYQQTPGQGLQFLFEYFSETQRNKGNFPGRFSGRQFSNSRSEMNVSTLELGDSALYLCASNLGTGSGDTIYFGEGSWLTVV.